This is a list of T cell receptor beta chains from one sample in a study of blood T cell repertoires in COVID-19. The repertoire was sequenced with immunoSEQ multiplex PCR; TCRdb's copy has only in-frame clones and lacks some. The sample consists of roughly 340,000 clones, about 89% of them appearing once. The sequenced sample was peripheral blood. These receptors all come from a woman between 50 and 59 years old with COVID-19, enrolled during active disease. The CDR3 runs from the conserved cysteine through the conserved F or W. A D gene is named only where the DNA matches it firmly. Clone size, where shown, is once, few, many, or a class for clones that have expanded.

j_call v_call d_call clone_size cdr3_nt cdr3_aa
TRBJ2-7 TRBV7-3 - few TGTGCCAGCAGCTCTCAAGAGGGCGGTTACGAGCAGTACTTC CASSSQEGGYEQYF
TRBJ2-3 TRBV7-2 - - TGTGCCAGCAGCTTAGGGGAGGAAGGTTGGGCAGATACGCAGTATTTT CASSLGEEGWADTQYF
TRBJ2-7 TRBV6-5 TRBD1 - TGTGCCAGCAGGGAGACAGGGTCCTACGAGCAGTACTTC CASRETGSYEQYF
TRBJ1-2 TRBV4-3 - - TGCGCCAGCAGCCAAGATCCCCAGAGGCCCTACTATGGCTACACCTTC CASSQDPQRPYYGYTF
TRBJ2-7 TRBV27 TRBD2 - TGTGCCAGCAGTGGAACTCTAGCGGGAAGACTCTACGAGCAGTACTTC CASSGTLAGRLYEQYF
TRBJ2-7 TRBV7-2 TRBD2 - TGTGCCAGCAGCTCGCGGACTAGCGGGAGCTACGAGCAGTACTTC CASSSRTSGSYEQYF
TRBJ2-1 TRBV27 TRBD2 once TGTGCCAGCAGCCCCATAGGAACAGCGGGATTCGGAAATGAGCAGTTCTTC CASSPIGTAGFGNEQFF
TRBJ2-7 TRBV21-1 - - TGTGCCACCCTCGAACGGGAGGACTGTCCCTTCTACGAGCAGTACTTC CATLEREDCPFYEQYF
TRBJ2-1 TRBV5-8 TRBD2 - TGTGCCAGCAGCTTGGGACTAGCGGGAGGGCCGAACAATGAGCAGTTCTTC CASSLGLAGGPNNEQFF
TRBJ2-1 TRBV10-3 TRBD2 - TGTGCCATCAGTGAGTCGTATACTAGCGGGAGGGGTAATGAGCAGTTCTTC CAISESYTSGRGNEQFF
TRBJ2-2 TRBV6-4 TRBD2 - TGTGCCAGTTCCCGACTAGCCGTTAGCGGGGAGCTGTTTTTT CASSRLAVSGELFF
TRBJ1-4 TRBV27 - - TGTGCCAGCAGTAGGACGGGGGGGGTAACTAATGAAAAACTGTTTTTT CASSRTGGVTNEKLFF
TRBJ1-4 TRBV18 - - TGTGCCAGGGGGGAGGGAAAACTGTTTTTT CARGEGKLFF
TRBJ1-1 TRBV7-2 TRBD1 - TGTGCCAGCCGACCGAGACAGGGAAACACTGAAGCTTTCTTT CASRPRQGNTEAFF
TRBJ1-4 TRBV5-1 - - TGCGCCAGCAGCTTGGACCTCCTGGAGGTGAAAAAACTGTTTTTT CASSLDLLEVKKLFF
TRBJ1-2 TRBV19 TRBD1 - TGTGCCAGTAGTATGCGGACAGGGGCGCCCGTTTGGGGCTACACCTTC CASSMRTGAPVWGYTF
TRBJ1-2 TRBV4-1 - - TGCGCCAGCAGCCTCGATGGTGAGGGCGCGCCCTATGGCTACACCTTC CASSLDGEGAPYGYTF
TRBJ2-5 TRBV13 TRBD2 - TGTGCCAGCAGCTTGCGGGAGGGCCTCCAAGAGACCCAGTACTTC CASSLREGLQETQYF
TRBJ2-3 TRBV14 TRBD1 - TGTGCCAGCAGCCCCCGGGACAGGGCGGGTTCAGATACGCAGTATTTT CASSPRDRAGSDTQYF
TRBJ1-6 TRBV18 - - TGTGCCAGCTCACCAAACAGGCTTAACTCCTATAATTCACCCCTCCACTTT CASSPNRLNSYNSPLHF
TRBJ2-1 TRBV7-9 - - TGCGGAGGTCAGCACTACAATGAGCAGTTCTTC CGGQHYNEQFF
TRBJ2-3 TRBV27 TRBD1 once TGTGCCAGCAGACACAATCAACAGGGGACGCAGTATTTT CASRHNQQGTQYF
TRBJ1-1 TRBV24-1 - - TGTGCCACCAAGTTTAAGTGTGGCAGGGGAGAAGCTTTCTTT CATKFKCGRGEAFF
TRBJ1-3 TRBV12-3/TRBV12-4 - - TGTGCCAGCAGTGCGTACTCTGGAAACACCATATATTTT CASSAYSGNTIYF
TRBJ1-1 TRBV5-4 - - TGTGCCAGCAGCTTAGGGGGGGGGAACACTGAAGCTTTCTTT CASSLGGGNTEAFF
TRBJ2-3 TRBV6-2/TRBV6-3 - - TGTGCCAGCAGCCCCGGAGGGAGCACAGATACGCAGTATTTT CASSPGGSTDTQYF
TRBJ2-2 TRBV19 - - TGTGCCAGTAGTATTTGGACAGCGAACACCGGGGAGCTGTTTTTT CASSIWTANTGELFF
TRBJ2-1 TRBV10-1 TRBD2 - TGCGCCAGCAGTGAGTGGGCTAGCGGGACATATGAGCAGTTCTTC CASSEWASGTYEQFF
TRBJ2-1 TRBV9 TRBD2 - TGTGCCAGCAGCGGACTAGCGGGAGGGCTCGATGAGCAGTTCTTC CASSGLAGGLDEQFF
TRBJ1-6 TRBV7-2 - - TGTGCCAGCAGCTTAGGCAGGGAGGGTTCACCCCTCCACTTT CASSLGREGSPLHF
TRBJ2-5 TRBV29-1 - - TGCAGCGTTGCCCCCGGGGAGACCCAGTACTTC CSVAPGETQYF
TRBJ2-7 TRBV5-4 TRBD1 once TGTGCCAGCAGCTCAAGGACAGGGCGGCACGAGCAGTACTTC CASSSRTGRHEQYF
TRBJ1-5 TRBV5-1 - - TGCGCCAGCAGCGTACAGGGCAATCAGCCCCAGCATTTT CASSVQGNQPQHF
TRBJ2-7 TRBV6-5 - - TGTGCCAGCGGGGCAGGGCTGGGCTACGAGCAGTACTTC CASGAGLGYEQYF
TRBJ2-7 TRBV9 TRBD1 - TGTGCCAGCAGCAAAGACAGGGGGTCCTACGAGCAGTACTTC CASSKDRGSYEQYF
TRBJ2-7 TRBV3-1/TRBV3-2 - - TGTGCCAGCAGCCAACTCTCCCGGGAGCAGTACTTC CASSQLSREQYF